The rows below give T cell receptor beta chains drawn from one sample of a study of spatial heterogeneity in lung cancer. TCRdb fed the 5' RACE reads into MiXCR, producing one record per CDR3 protein. The sample holds some 100,000 distinct CDR3 sequences, approximately 4.4% seen once. This sample comprised lung tumor tissue, obtained at surgery. All receptors come from a male donor with early-stage non-small cell lung cancer. The CDR3 runs from the conserved cysteine through the conserved F or W. A D gene is named only where the DNA matches it firmly. Not every row has a clone size; where given, it reads once, few, many or a size class.

TRBJ2-7,TRBV7-9,TRBD1,13,few,CASRRGQGYEQYF,TGTGCCAGCAGGCGGGGACAGGGGTACGAGCAGTACTTC
TRBJ2-7,TRBV2,NA,14,many,CASTRDRLAYEQYF,TGTGCCAGCACCAGGGACAGACTAGCCTACGAGCAGTACTTC
TRBJ1-1,TRBV29-1,NA,10,many,CSVGYTEAFF,TGCAGCGTTGGCTACACTGAAGCTTTCTTT
TRBJ2-2,TRBV6-1,TRBD1,16,many,CASSPTFTGDTGELFF,TGTGCCAGCAGCCCCACTTTTACAGGGGACACCGGGGAGCTGTTTTTT
TRBJ2-1,TRBV6-5,NA,18,many,CASSYGVGWYEAHNEQFF,TGTGCCAGCAGTTACGGCGTGGGGTGGTACGAGGCCCACAATGAGCAGTTCTTC
TRBJ2-1,TRBV20-1,NA,14,many,CSAKEAGDWNEQFF,TGCAGTGCGAAAGAAGCGGGTGACTGGAATGAGCAGTTCTTC
TRBJ2-3,TRBV27,NA,13,many,CASTERHANTQYF,TGTGCCAGCACCGAACGACACGCGAATACGCAGTATTTT
TRBJ2-3,TRBV10-3,NA,12,NA,CAIRQGTDTQYF,TGTGCCATCAGGCAGGGTACAGATACGCAGTATTTT
TRBJ2-5,TRBV3-1,NA,14,NA,CASSQGPGTETQYF,TGTGCCAGCAGCCAAGGGCCAGGGACAGAGACCCAGTACTTC
TRBJ2-7,TRBV15,NA,13,NA,CATSRGGIYEQYF,TGTGCCACCAGCAGAGGGGGGATCTACGAGCAGTACTTC
TRBJ1-5,TRBV10-1,NA,13,few,CASSESPNQPQHF,TGCGCCAGCAGTGAGTCACCTAATCAGCCCCAGCATTTT
TRBJ1-1,TRBV6-5,NA,15,many,CASQSRLARAGRAFF,TGTGCCAGCCAAAGTAGGTTAGCCAGGGCCGGCCGGGCTTTCTTT
TRBJ1-1,TRBV2,NA,16,many,CASSVVQETMNTEAFF,TGTGCCAGCAGCGTGGTGCAGGAGACTATGAACACTGAAGCTTTCTTT
TRBJ1-2,TRBV6-5,NA,16,many,CASSYGRFGREEGYTF,TGTGCCAGCAGTTACGGTCGGTTTGGCAGGGAAGAGGGCTACACCTTC
TRBJ2-6,TRBV27,NA,15,few,CASSWDITGANVLTF,TGTGCCAGCAGTTGGGACATTACTGGGGCCAACGTCCTGACTTTC
TRBJ2-1,TRBV28,NA,15,many,CASSLTPSSYNEQFF,TGTGCCAGCAGTCTCACTCCAAGCTCCTACAATGAGCAGTTCTTC
TRBJ2-5,TRBV5-1,TRBD2,14,many,CASSSWTSEETQYF,TGCGCCAGCAGCTCCTGGACTAGCGAGGAGACCCAGTACTTC
TRBJ2-3,TRBV30,TRBD1,14,few,CAWSDQGGTDTQYF,TGTGCCTGGAGTGATCAGGGGGGCACAGATACGCAGTATTTT
TRBJ1-5,TRBV19,TRBD1,16,many,CASSTLRDRADQPQHF,TGTGCCAGTAGTACCCTCCGGGACAGGGCGGATCAGCCCCAGCATTTT
TRBJ1-2,TRBV28,NA,14,few,CASSSHPENYGYTF,TGTGCCAGCAGTTCCCATCCGGAAAACTATGGCTACACCTTC
TRBJ1-1,TRBV15,NA,13,few,CATSTRGGTEAFF,TGTGCCACCAGCACGAGGGGAGGCACTGAAGCTTTCTTT
TRBJ1-1,TRBV7-2,NA,12,many,CASSTGNTEAFF,TGTGCCAGCAGCACAGGAAACACTGAAGCTTTCTTT
TRBJ1-1,TRBV14,NA,14,many,CASSPLLGVTEAFF,TGTGCCAGCAGCCCCCTTTTAGGGGTCACTGAAGCTTTCTTT
TRBJ1-3,TRBV7-9,NA,16,many,CASSLTQGVPGNTIYF,TGTGCCAGCAGCCTAACACAGGGAGTTCCTGGAAACACCATATATTTT
TRBJ2-5,TRBV11-2,NA,14,few,CASSFSGARETQYF,TGTGCCAGCAGCTTCTCTGGGGCTAGAGAGACCCAGTACTTC
TRBJ2-1,TRBV29-1,TRBD2,15,many,CSTTPGGAGVNEQFF,TGCAGTACTACTCCCGGTGGAGCGGGAGTCAATGAGCAGTTCTTC
TRBJ2-7,TRBV6-1,TRBD2,13,many,CASGSGRLYEQYF,TGTGCCAGCGGTAGCGGGAGGCTCTACGAGCAGTACTTC
TRBJ1-1,TRBV18,NA,17,NA,CASSRLVTQGKNTEAFF,TGTGCCAGCTCACGGCTCGTCACTCAGGGAAAGAACACTGAAGCTTTCTTT
TRBJ2-5,TRBV7-9,TRBD2,14,many,CASRSGGRLETQYF,TGTGCCAGCAGGTCGGGCGGGAGGTTAGAGACCCAGTACTTC
TRBJ1-6,TRBV20-1,TRBD1,14,many,CSAGQGAGNSPLHF,TGCAGTGCTGGACAGGGGGCCGGGAATTCACCCCTCCACTTT
TRBJ2-7,TRBV5-1,TRBD1,13,many,CASSLGTGDEQYF,TGCGCCAGCAGCTTAGGGACAGGTGACGAGCAGTACTTC
TRBJ2-7,TRBV5-1,TRBD2,14,few,CASSLTSGSHEQYF,TGCGCCAGCAGTCTCACTAGCGGGAGCCACGAGCAGTACTTC
TRBJ1-2,TRBV5-1,TRBD1,17,few,CASSLPKGTGANYGYTF,TGCGCCAGCAGTTTGCCTAAGGGGACAGGGGCTAACTATGGCTACACCTTC
TRBJ2-3,TRBV28,NA,13,many,CASRGPGKDTQYF,TGTGCCAGCAGGGGACCGGGGAAGGATACGCAGTATTTT
TRBJ2-1,TRBV3-1,TRBD2,17,many,CASSQEEGLTSYNEQFF,TGTGCCAGCAGCCAAGAGGAGGGACTAACCTCCTACAATGAGCAGTTCTTC
TRBJ2-1,TRBV28,NA,15,many,CASSPPRIRNNEQFF,TGTGCCAGCAGTCCACCCCGAATCCGGAACAATGAGCAGTTCTTC
TRBJ1-2,TRBV6-1,TRBD1,18,NA,CASSEIWRQGLSNYGYTF,TGTGCCAGCAGTGAAATATGGAGACAGGGGCTCTCTAACTATGGCTACACCTTC
TRBJ1-5,TRBV12-3/TRBV12-4,NA,14,NA,CASSLSISNQLQHF,TGTGCCAGCAGTTTAAGTATTAGCAATCAGCTCCAGCATTTT
TRBJ1-5,TRBV2,NA,15,few,CASSVWGLSNQPQHF,TGTGCCAGCAGTGTTTGGGGATTGAGCAATCAGCCCCAGCATTTT
TRBJ1-2,TRBV12-3/TRBV12-4,TRBD1,16,many,CASSHDREIANYGYTF,TGTGCCAGCAGTCACGACAGGGAAATAGCTAACTATGGCTACACCTTC
TRBJ1-2,TRBV11-2,NA,15,many,CASSLDTGIHGGYTF,TGTGCCAGCAGCTTAGACACAGGGATTCATGGCGGCTACACCTTC
TRBJ2-3,TRBV6-1,NA,13,NA,CASSFGWGDTQYF,TGTGCCAGCAGCTTCGGATGGGGAGATACGCAGTATTTT
TRBJ1-5,TRBV5-1,NA,14,many,CASPVGFRDQPQHF,TGCGCCAGCCCCGTAGGTTTCAGGGATCAGCCCCAGCATTTT
TRBJ1-1,TRBV20-1,NA,12,NA,CSARSGDTEAFF,TGCAGTGCTAGATCGGGAGACACTGAAGCTTTCTTT
TRBJ2-3,TRBV12-3/TRBV12-4,NA,15,many,CASSRDGSSTDTQYF,TGTGCCAGCAGCCGGGACGGATCGAGCACAGATACGCAGTATTTT
TRBJ2-1,TRBV24-1,TRBD1,14,many,CATSGTGGRNEQFF,TGTGCCACCAGTGGGACAGGGGGCCGCAATGAGCAGTTCTTC
TRBJ1-1,TRBV28,NA,13,many,CASRITGHTEAFF,TGTGCCAGCAGAATCACAGGGCACACTGAAGCTTTCTTT
TRBJ1-1,TRBV6-2/TRBV6-3,NA,13,many,CASSLTENTEAFF,TGTGCCAGCAGTCTGACGGAGAACACTGAAGCTTTCTTT
TRBJ2-7,TRBV2,NA,12,NA,CASSESALRQYF,TGTGCCAGCAGTGAATCGGCTCTACGGCAGTACTTC
TRBJ2-3,TRBV18,NA,14,many,CASSPTAAGDTQYF,TGTGCCAGCTCACCAACGGCGGCCGGAGATACGCAGTATTTT
TRBJ2-7,TRBV7-9,TRBD2,18,NA,CASSLGPRTSGRPYEQYF,TGTGCCAGCAGCTTAGGCCCACGGACTAGCGGGCGCCCCTACGAGCAGTACTTC
TRBJ1-2,TRBV5-1,NA,14,many,CASSLEAQSYGYTF,TGCGCCAGCAGCTTGGAGGCACAAAGCTATGGCTACACCTTC
TRBJ2-1,TRBV27,NA,13,few,CASSSVLESEQFF,TGTGCCAGCAGTTCGGTACTAGAGTCTGAGCAGTTCTTC
TRBJ2-1,TRBV5-6,NA,12,NA,CASSWGNNEQFF,TGTGCCAGCAGCTGGGGTAACAATGAGCAGTTCTTC